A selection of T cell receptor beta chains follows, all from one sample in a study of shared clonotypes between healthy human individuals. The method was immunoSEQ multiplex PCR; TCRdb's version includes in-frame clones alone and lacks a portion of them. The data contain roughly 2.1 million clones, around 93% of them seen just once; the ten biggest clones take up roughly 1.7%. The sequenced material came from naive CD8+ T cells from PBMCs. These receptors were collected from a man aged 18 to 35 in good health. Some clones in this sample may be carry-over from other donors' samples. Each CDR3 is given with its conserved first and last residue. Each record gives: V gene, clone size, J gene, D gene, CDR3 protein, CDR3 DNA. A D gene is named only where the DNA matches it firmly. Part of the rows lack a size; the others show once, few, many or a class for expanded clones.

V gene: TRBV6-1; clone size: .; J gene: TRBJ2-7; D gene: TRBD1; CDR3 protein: CASSEGQGVSYEQYF; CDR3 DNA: TGTGCCAGCAGCGAGGGACAGGGTGTATCCTACGAGCAGTACTTC
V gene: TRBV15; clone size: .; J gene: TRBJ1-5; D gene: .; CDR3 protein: CATSRDSGQRGDQPQHF; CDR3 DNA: TGTGCCACCAGCAGAGATTCGGGCCAACGGGGGGATCAGCCCCAGCATTTT
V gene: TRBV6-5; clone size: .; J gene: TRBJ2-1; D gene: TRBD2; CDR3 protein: CASTGGSPFNEQFF; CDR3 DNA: TGTGCCAGCACGGGCGGGAGCCCTTTTAATGAGCAGTTCTTC
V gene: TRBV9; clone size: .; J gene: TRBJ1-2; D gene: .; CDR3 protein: CASSHTGGGYTF; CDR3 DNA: TGTGCCAGCAGCCATACAGGAGGTGGCTACACCTTC
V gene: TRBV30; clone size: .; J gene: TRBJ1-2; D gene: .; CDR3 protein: CALQGGSNYGYTF; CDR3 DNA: TGTGCCTTACAGGGCGGGAGTAACTATGGCTACACCTTC
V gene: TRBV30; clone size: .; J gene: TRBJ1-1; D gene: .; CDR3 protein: CAWSEVGGDTEAFF; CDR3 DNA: TGTGCCTGGAGTGAGGTAGGGGGAGACACTGAAGCTTTCTTT
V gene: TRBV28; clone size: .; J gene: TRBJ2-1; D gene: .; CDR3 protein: CASSFRIHSSYNEQFF; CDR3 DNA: TGTGCCAGCAGTTTCCGAATACACTCTAGTTACAATGAGCAGTTCTTC
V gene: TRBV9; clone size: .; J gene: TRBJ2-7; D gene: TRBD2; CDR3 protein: CASSASGRSYEQYF; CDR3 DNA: TGTGCCAGCAGCGCTAGCGGGAGATCTTACGAGCAGTACTTC
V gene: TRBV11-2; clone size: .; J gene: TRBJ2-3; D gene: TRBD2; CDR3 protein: CASVAGLAGDTQYF; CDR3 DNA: TGTGCCAGCGTCGCCGGGTTAGCGGGGGATACGCAGTATTTT
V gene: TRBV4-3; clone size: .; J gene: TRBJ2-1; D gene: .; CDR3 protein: CASSQATGPPYNEQFF; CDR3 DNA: TGCGCCAGCAGCCAAGCGACAGGTCCCCCTTACAATGAGCAGTTCTTC
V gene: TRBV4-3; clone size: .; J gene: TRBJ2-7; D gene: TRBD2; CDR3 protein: CASSHLASGMSEQYF; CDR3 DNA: TGCGCCAGCAGCCATTTAGCTAGCGGGATGAGCGAGCAGTACTTC
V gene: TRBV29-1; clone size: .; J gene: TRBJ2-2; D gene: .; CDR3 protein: CSGRGGQNTGELFF; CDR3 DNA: TGCAGCGGAAGGGGGGGACAAAACACCGGGGAGCTGTTTTTT
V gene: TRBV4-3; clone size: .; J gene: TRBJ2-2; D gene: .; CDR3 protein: CASSQESGVRELFF; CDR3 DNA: TGCGCCAGCAGCCAAGAATCCGGGGTGCGGGAGCTGTTTTTT
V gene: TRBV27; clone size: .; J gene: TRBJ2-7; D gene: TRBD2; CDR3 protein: CASSKGTTGNEQYF; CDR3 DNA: TGTGCCAGCAGTAAGGGGACTACCGGCAACGAGCAGTACTTC
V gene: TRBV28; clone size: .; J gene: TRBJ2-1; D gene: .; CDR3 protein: CASRLGYNEQFF; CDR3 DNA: TGTGCCAGCAGATTAGGCTACAATGAGCAGTTCTTC
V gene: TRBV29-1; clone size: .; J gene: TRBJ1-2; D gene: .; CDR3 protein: CSVEAWEQGRYGYTF; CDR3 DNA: TGCAGCGTTGAAGCCTGGGAACAGGGCCGGTATGGCTACACCTTC
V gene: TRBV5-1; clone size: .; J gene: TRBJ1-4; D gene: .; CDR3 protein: CASSPGGPTVANEKLFF; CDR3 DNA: TGCGCCAGCAGCCCCGGGGGACCAACCGTGGCTAATGAAAAACTGTTTTTT
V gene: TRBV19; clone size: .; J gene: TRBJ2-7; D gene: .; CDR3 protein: CASSIGGPFYEQYF; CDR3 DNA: TGTGCCAGTAGTATTGGAGGGCCGTTTTACGAGCAGTACTTC
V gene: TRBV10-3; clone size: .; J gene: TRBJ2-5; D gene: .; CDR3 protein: CAISVSGYQETQYF; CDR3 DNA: TGTGCCATCAGCGTTTCGGGATACCAAGAGACCCAGTACTTC
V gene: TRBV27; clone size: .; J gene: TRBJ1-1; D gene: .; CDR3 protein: CASSLSPVDTEAFF; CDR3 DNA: TGTGCCAGCAGTTTATCTCCCGTAGACACTGAAGCTTTCTTT
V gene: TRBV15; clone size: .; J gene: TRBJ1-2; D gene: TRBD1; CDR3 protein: CATSRLRDRAANYGYTF; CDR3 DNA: TGTGCCACCAGCAGACTCCGGGACAGGGCCGCTAACTATGGCTACACCTTC
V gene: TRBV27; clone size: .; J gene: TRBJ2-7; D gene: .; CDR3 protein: CASSPLLANYEQYF; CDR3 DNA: TGTGCCAGCAGTCCCTTGCTGGCAAACTACGAGCAGTACTTC
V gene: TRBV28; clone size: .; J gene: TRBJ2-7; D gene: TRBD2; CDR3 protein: CASTFRLARNEQYF; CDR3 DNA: TGTGCCAGCACTTTTAGACTAGCGAGGAACGAGCAGTACTTC
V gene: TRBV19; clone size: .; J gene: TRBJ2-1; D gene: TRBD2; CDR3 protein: CASSLTSGRANEQFF; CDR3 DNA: TGTGCCAGTAGTCTTACTAGCGGGAGGGCCAATGAGCAGTTCTTC
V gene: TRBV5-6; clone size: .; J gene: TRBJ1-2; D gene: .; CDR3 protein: CASSLVGRGYTF; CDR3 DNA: TGTGCCAGCAGCTTGGTGGGGAGAGGCTACACCTTC
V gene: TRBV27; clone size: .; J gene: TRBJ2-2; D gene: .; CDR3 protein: CASSFIAGELFF; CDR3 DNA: TGTGCCAGCAGTTTTATCGCCGGGGAGCTGTTTTTT
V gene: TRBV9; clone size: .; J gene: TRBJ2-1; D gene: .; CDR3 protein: CASSVSHPTSRNEQFF; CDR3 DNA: TGTGCCAGCAGCGTAAGCCACCCTACTAGTCGCAATGAGCAGTTCTTC
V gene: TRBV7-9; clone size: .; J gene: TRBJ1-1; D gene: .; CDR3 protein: CASSLGVEGKDLNTEAFF; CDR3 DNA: TGTGCCAGCAGCCTCGGAGTGGAGGGAAAGGACTTGAACACTGAAGCTTTCTTT
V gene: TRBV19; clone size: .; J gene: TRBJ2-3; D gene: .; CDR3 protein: CASTQGRLNTDTQYF; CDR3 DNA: TGTGCCAGTACCCAGGGCAGGCTTAACACAGATACGCAGTATTTT
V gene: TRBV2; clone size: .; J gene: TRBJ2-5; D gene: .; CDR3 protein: CASSEPRTGKETQYF; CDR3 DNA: TGTGCCAGCAGTGAACCGCGGACGGGGAAAGAGACCCAGTACTTC
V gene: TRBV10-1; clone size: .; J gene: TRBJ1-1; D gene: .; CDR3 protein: CASSDGGGTEAFF; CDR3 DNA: TGCGCCAGCAGTGATGGGGGAGGCACTGAAGCTTTCTTT
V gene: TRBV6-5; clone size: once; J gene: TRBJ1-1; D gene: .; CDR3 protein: CASSYSFSMNTEAFF; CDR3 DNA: TGTGCCAGCAGTTACTCGTTCAGTATGAACACTGAAGCTTTCTTT
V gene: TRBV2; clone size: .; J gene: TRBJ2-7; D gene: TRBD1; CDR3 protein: CASSGPWDRNYEQYF; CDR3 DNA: TGTGCCAGCAGCGGACCATGGGACAGAAACTACGAGCAGTACTTC
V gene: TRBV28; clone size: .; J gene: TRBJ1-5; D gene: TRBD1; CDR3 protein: CASSLPGQGSQPQHF; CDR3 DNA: TGTGCCAGCAGTTTACCCGGACAGGGAAGTCAGCCCCAGCATTTT
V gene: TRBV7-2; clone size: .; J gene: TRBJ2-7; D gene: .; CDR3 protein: CASSLGLGSAYEQYF; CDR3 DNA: TGTGCCAGCAGCTTAGGGCTAGGGTCGGCTTACGAGCAGTACTTC
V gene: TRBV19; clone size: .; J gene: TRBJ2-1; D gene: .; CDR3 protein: CASSIAPHPPNEQFF; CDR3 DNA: TGTGCCAGTAGTATTGCCCCCCACCCCCCCAATGAGCAGTTCTTC
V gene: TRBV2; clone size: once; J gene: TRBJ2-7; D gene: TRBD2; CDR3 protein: CASREGRLAGKSYEQYF; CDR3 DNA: TGTGCCAGCAGGGAGGGGAGACTAGCGGGAAAATCCTACGAGCAGTACTTC
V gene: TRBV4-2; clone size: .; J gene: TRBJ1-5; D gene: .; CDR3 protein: CASSQGVGSHQPQHF; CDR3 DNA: TGTGCCAGCAGCCAAGGAGTAGGCAGCCATCAGCCCCAGCATTTT
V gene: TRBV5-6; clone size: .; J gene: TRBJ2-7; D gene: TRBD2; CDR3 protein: CASSLVSSSGVTYEQYF; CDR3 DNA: TGTGCCAGCAGCTTGGTTAGTTCTAGCGGGGTTACCTACGAGCAGTACTTC
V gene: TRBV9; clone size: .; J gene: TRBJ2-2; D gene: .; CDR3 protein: CASSVVVFTGELFF; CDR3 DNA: TGTGCCAGCAGCGTAGTTGTCTTCACCGGGGAGCTGTTTTTT